Listed here is a single TCR beta chain. The data derive from a study of blood T cell repertoires in COVID-19. Per the original data handling: Estimation of nucleated cell counts relied on the amplification of reference gene primers. The assay was immunoSEQ multiplex PCR, and TCRdb's table has in-frame clones only and misses some. V and J calls and clone size come straight from that table; D and trimming were deduced from the DNA. Of approximately 74,000 clones detected, approximately 80% appear once; the ten largest clones hold approximately 2.4%. Looked up from germline, CDR1 is SGHTA and CDR2 is FQGNSA. The CDR3 has 13 residues. The V end was cut by 5 bases, the J end by 3 bases, with 11 bases between.

The clonotype comes from a man older than 75 with active or convalescent COVID-19. This chain connects TRBV7-2 to TRBJ2-7; D ambiguous. Specimen: peripheral blood. CDR3 sequence (DNA): TGTGCCAGCAGCAGCATCCCAGGCTACGAGCAGTACTTC. Translated: CASSSIPGYEQYF.